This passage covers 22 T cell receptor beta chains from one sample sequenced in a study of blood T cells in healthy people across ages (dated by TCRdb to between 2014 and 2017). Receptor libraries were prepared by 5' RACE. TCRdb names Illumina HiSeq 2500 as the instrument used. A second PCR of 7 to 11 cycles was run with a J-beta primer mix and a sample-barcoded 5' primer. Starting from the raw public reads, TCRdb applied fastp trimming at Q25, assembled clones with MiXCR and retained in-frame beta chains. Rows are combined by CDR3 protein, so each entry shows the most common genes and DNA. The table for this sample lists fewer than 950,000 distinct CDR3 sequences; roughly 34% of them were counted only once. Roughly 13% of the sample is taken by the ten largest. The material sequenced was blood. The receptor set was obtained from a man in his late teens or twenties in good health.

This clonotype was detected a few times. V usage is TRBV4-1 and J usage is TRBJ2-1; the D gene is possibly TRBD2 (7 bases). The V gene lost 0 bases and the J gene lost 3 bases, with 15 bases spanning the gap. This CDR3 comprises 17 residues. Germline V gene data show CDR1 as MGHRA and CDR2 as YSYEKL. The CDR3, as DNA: TGCGCCAGCAGCCAAGAGGGGGGGCAGGGCATCTACAATGAGCAGTTCTTC. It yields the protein CASSQEGGQGIYNEQFF.

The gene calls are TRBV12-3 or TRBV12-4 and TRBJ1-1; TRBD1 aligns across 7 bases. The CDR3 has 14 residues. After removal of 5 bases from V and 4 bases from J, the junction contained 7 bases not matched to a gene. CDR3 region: CASSPTGRGTEAFF. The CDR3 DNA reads TGTGCCAGCAGTCCGACAGGGAGGGGCACTGAAGCTTTCTTT.

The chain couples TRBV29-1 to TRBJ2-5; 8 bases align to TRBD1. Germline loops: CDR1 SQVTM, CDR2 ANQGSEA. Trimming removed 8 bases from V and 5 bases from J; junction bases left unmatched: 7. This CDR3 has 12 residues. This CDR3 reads CSTVDRGETQYF. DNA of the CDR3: TGCAGCACAGTCGACAGGGGCGAGACCCAGTACTTC.

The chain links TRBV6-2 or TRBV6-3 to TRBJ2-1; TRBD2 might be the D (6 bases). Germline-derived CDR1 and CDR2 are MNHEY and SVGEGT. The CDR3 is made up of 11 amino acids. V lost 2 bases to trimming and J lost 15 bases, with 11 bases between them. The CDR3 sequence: CASSYPGTLFF. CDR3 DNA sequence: TGTGCCAGCAGTTACCCCGGGACTTTGTTCTTC.

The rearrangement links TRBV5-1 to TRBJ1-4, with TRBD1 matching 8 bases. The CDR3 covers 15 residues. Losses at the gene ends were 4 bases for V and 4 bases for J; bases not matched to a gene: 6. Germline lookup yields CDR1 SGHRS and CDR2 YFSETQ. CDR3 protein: CASSLGTGDNEKLFF. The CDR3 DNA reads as TGCGCCAGCAGCCTGGGGACAGGAGATAATGAAAAACTGTTTTTT.

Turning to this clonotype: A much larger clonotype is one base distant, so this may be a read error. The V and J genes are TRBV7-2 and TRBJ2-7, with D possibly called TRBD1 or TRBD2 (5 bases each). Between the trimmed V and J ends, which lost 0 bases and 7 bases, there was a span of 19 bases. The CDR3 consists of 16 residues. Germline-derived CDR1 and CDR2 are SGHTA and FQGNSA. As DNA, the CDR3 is TGTGCCAGCAGCTTAGCTGTTCGGGGCAGCTACAATGAGCAGTACTTC. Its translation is CASSLAVRGSYNEQYF.

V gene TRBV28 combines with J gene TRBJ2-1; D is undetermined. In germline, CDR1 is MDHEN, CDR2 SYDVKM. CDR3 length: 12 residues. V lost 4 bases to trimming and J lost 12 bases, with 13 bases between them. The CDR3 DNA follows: TGTGCCAGCAGTTCCCCTCTCGACGGGCAGTTCTTC. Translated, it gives CASSSPLDGQFF.

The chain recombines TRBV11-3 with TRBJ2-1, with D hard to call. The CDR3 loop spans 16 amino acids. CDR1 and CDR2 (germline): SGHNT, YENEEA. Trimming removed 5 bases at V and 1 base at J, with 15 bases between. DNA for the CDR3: TGTGCCAGCAGCCCCGGCCCGAGGCAATCCTACAATGAGCAGTTCTTC. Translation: CASSPGPRQSYNEQFF. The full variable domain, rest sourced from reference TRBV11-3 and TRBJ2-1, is EAGVVQSPRYKIIEKKQPVAFWCNPISGHNTLYWYLQNLGQGPELLIRYENEEAVDDSQLPKDRFSAERLKGVDSTLKIQPAELGDSAVYLCASSPGPRQSYNEQFFGPGTRLTVL.

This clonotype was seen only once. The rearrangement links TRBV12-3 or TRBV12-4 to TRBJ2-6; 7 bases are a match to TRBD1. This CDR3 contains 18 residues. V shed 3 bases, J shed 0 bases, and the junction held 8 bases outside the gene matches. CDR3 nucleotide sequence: TGTGCCAGCAGTTTTTTGGGGACAGTGAGCTCTGGGGCCAACGTCCTGACTTTC. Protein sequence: CASSFLGTVSSGANVLTF.

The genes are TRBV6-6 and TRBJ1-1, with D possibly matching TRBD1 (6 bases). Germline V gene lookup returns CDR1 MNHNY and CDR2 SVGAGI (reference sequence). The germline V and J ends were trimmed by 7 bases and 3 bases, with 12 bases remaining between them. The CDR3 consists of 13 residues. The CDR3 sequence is CASTKQGYTEAFF. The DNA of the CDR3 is TGTGCCAGCACCAAACAGGGTTACACTGAAGCTTTCTTT.

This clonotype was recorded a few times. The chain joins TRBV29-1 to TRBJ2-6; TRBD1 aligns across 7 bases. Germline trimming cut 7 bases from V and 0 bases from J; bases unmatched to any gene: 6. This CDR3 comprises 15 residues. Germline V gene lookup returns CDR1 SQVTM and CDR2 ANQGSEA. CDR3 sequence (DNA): TGCAGCGCCATATGGACAGGCTCTGGGGCCAACGTCCTGACTTTC. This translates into CSAIWTGSGANVLTF.

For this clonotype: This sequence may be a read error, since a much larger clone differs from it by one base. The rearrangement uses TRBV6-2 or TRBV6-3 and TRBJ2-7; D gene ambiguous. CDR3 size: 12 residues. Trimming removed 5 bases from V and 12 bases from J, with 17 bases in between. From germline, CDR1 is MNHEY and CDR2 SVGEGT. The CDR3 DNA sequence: TGTGCCAGCAGTCAAGGAAAGGAGACCCTGTACTTC. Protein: CASSQGKETLYF.

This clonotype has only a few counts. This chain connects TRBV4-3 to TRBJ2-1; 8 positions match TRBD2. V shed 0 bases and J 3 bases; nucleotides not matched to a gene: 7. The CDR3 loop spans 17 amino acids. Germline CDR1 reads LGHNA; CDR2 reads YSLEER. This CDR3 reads CASSQEYHGGGYNEQFF. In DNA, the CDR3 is TGCGCCAGCAGCCAAGAGTATCACGGGGGGGGCTACAATGAGCAGTTCTTC.

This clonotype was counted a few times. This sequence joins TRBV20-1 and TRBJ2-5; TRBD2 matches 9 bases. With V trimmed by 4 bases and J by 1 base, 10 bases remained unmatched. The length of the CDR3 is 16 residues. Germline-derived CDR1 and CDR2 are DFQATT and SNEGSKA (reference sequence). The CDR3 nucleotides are TGCAGTGCTACCGTCCGGAGCGGGGGGCTCCAAGAGACCCAGTACTTC. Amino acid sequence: CSATVRSGGLQETQYF.

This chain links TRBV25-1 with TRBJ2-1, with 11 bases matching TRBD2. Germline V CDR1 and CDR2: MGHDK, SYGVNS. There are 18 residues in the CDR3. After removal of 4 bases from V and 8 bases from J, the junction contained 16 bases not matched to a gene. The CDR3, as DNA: TGTGCCAGCAGTGCTTCTAGCGGGGGGTTCATAGTTGGCGATGAGCAGTTCTTC. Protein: CASSASSGGFIVGDEQFF.

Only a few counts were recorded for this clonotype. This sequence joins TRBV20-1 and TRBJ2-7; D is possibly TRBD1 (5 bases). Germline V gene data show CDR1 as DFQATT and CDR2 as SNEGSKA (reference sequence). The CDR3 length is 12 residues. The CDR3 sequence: CSVGRARYEQYF. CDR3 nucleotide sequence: TGCAGCGTTGGCAGGGCGCGGTACGAGCAGTACTTC.

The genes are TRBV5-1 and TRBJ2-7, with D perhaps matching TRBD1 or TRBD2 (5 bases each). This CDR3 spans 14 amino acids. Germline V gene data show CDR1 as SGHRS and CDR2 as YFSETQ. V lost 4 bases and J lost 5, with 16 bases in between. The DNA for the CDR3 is TGCGCCAGCAGCCAGGGTAGCGCTCCGAACGAGCAGTACTTC. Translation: CASSQGSAPNEQYF.

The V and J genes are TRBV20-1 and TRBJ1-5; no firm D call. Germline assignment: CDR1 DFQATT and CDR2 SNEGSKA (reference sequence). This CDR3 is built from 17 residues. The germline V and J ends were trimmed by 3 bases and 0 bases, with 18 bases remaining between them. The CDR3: CSARGLADPYSNQPQHF. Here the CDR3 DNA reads TGCAGTGCTAGGGGATTGGCGGATCCTTATAGCAATCAGCCCCAGCATTTT.

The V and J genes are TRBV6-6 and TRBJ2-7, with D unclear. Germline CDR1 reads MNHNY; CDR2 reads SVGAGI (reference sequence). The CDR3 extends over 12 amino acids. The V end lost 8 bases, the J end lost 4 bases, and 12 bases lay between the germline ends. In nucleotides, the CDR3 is TGTGCCAGCCTAACCCCCAAATACGAGCAGTACTTC. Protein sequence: CASLTPKYEQYF.

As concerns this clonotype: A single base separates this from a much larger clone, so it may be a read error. CDR3: CSDGGGITQETQFF. The CDR3 nucleotides are TGCAGCGACGGCGGGGGGATAACCCAAGAGACCCAGTTCTTC. The chain joins TRBV29-1 to TRBJ2-5, with 8 bases lining up with TRBD2. The DNA end favors TRBJ2-1, so the J call may be wrong. This CDR3 has 14 amino acids. Germline V gene lookup returns CDR1 SQVTM and CDR2 ANQGSEA.

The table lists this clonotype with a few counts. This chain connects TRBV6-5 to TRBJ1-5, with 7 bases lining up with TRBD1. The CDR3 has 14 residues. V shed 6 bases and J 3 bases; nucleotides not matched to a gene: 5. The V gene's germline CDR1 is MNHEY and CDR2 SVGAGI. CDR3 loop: CASSPGQFNQPQHF. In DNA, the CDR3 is TGTGCCAGCAGCCCGGGACAGTTCAATCAGCCCCAGCATTTT.

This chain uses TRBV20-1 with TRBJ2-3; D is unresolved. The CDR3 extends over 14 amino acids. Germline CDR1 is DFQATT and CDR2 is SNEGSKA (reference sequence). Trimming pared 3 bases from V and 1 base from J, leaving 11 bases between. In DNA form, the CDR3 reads TGCAGTGCTAGGACCGGTCTTGGCACAGATACGCAGTATTTT. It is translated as CSARTGLGTDTQYF.